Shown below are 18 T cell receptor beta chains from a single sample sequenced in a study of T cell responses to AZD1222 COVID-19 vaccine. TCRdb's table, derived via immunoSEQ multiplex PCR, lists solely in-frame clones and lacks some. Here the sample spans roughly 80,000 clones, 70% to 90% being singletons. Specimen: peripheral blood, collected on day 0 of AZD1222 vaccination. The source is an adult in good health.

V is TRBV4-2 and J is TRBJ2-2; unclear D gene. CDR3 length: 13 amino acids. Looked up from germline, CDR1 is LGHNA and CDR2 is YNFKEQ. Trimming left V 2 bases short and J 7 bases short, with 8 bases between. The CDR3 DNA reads TGTGCCAGCAGCCAATGGCCGGACGGGGAGCTGTTTTTT. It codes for CASSQWPDGELFF.

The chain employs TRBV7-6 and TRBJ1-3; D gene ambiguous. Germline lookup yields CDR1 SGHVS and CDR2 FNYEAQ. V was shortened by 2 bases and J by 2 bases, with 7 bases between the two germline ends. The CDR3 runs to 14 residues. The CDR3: CASSLNHAGNTIYF. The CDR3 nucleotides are TGTGCCAGCAGCTTAAATCATGCTGGAAACACCATATATTTT.

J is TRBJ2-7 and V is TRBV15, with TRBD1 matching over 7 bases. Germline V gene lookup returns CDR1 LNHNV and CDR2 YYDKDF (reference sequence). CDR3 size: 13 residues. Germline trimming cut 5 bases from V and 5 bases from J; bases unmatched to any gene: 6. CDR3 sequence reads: CATSQSQGDEQYF. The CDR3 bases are TGTGCCACCAGCCAGTCCCAGGGGGACGAGCAGTACTTC.

The CDR3: CASSPQRSGNTIYF. As DNA, the CDR3 is TGTGCCAGCAGCCCTCAGAGATCTGGAAACACCATATATTTT. The rearrangement uses TRBV14 and TRBJ1-3; the D is unclear. Trimming left V 4 bases short and J 1 base short, with 8 bases between. CDR3 length: 14 amino acids. Germline V gene sequence: CDR1 SGHDN, CDR2 FVKESK.

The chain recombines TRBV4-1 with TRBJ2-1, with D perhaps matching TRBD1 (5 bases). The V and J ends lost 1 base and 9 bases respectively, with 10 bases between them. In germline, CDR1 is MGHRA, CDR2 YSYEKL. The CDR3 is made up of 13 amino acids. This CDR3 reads CASSQVGAREQFF. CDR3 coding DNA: TGCGCCAGCAGCCAAGTAGGGGCGCGTGAGCAGTTCTTC.

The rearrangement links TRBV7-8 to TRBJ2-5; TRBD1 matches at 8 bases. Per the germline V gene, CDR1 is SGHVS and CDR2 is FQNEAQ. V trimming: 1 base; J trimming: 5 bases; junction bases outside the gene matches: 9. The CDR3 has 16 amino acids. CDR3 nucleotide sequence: TGTGCCAGCAGCTTAGATTCGGACAGGGACAAGGAGACCCAGTACTTC. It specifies CASSLDSDRDKETQYF.

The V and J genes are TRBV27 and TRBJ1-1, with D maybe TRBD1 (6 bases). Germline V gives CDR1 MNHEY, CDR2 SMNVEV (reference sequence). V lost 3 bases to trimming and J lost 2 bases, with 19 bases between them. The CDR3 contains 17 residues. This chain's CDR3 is CASSLRDPDRQNTEAFF. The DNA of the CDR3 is TGTGCCAGCAGTTTGCGGGACCCGGACAGACAAAACACTGAAGCTTTCTTT.

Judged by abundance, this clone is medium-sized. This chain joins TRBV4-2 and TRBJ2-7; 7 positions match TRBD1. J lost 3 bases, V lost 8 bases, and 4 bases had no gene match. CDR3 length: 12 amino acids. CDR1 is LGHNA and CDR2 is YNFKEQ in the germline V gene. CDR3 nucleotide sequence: TGTGCCAGCGGGGGACAGAACTACGAGCAGTACTTC. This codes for CASGGQNYEQYF.

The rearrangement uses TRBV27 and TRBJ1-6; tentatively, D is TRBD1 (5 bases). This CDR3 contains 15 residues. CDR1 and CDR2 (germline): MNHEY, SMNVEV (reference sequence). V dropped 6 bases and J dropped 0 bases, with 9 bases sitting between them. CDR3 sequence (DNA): TGTGCCAGCAGCGTCAGGGTCTCCTATAATTCACCCCTCCACTTT. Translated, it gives CASSVRVSYNSPLHF.

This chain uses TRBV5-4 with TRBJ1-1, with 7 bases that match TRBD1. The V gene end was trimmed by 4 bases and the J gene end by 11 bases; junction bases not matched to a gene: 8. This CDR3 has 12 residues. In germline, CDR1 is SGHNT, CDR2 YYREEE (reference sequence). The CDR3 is CASSPEGTEAFF. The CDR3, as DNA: TGTGCCAGCAGCCCAGAGGGGACAGAGGCTTTCTTT.

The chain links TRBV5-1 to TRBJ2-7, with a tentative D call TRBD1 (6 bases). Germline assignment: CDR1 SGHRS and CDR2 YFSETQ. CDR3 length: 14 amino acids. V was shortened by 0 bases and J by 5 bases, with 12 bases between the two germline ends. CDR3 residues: CASSLGTDWNEQYF. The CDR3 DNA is TGCGCCAGCAGCTTGGGGACAGACTGGAACGAGCAGTACTTC. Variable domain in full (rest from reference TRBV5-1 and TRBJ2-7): KAGVTQTPRYLIKTRGQQVTLSCSPISGHRSVSWYQQTPGQGLQFLFEYFSETQRNKGNFPGRFSGRQFSNSRSEMNVSTLELGDSALYLCASSLGTDWNEQYFGPGTRLTVT.

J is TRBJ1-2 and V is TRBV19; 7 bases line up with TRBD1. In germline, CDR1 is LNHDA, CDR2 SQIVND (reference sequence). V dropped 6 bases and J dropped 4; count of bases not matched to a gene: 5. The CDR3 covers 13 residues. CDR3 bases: TGTGCCAGTAGCACCGACAGGGTCTATGGCTACACCTTC. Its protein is CASSTDRVYGYTF. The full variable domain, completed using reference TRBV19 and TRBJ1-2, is DGGITQSPKYLFRKEGQNVTLSCEQNLNHDAMYWYRQDPGQGLRLIYYSQIVNDFQKGDIAEGYSVSREKKESFPLTVTSAQKNPTAFYLCASSTDRVYGYTFGSGTRLTVV.

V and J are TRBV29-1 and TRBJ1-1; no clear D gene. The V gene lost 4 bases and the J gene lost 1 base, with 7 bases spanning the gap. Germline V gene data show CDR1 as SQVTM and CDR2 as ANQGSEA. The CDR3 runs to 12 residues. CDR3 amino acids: CSVVWSNTEAFF. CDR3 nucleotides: TGCAGCGTTGTCTGGTCGAACACTGAAGCTTTCTTT. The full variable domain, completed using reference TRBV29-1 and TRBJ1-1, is SAVISQKPSRDICQRGTSLTIQCQVDSQVTMMFWYRQQPGQSLTLIATANQGSEATYESGFVIDKFPISRPNLTFSTLTVSNMSPEDSSIYLCSVVWSNTEAFFGQGTRLTVV.

The CDR3 here is CASSSLEDSGDPKAFF. In DNA, the CDR3 is TGTGCCAGCAGCTCTCTTGAAGACAGTGGGGACCCCAAAGCTTTCTTT. This sequence joins TRBV7-9 and TRBJ1-1; possibly TRBD1 for D (5 bases). The CDR3 is 16 amino acids. The germline V gene has CDR1 SEHNR and CDR2 FQNEAQ (reference sequence). V was clipped by 4 bases and J by 9 bases, with 24 bases between them.

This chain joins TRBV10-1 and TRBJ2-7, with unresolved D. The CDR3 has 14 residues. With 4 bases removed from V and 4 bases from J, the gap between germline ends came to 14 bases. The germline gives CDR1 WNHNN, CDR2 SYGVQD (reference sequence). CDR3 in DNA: TGCGCCAGCAGTGTGTGGAAACCTTTTTACGAGCAGTACTTC. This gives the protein CASSVWKPFYEQYF.

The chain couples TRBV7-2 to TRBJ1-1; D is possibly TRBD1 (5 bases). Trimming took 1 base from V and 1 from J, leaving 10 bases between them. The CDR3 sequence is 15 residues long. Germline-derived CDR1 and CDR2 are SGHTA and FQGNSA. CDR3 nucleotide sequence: TGTGCCAGCAGCTTAGGTGGGGCTTGGAACACTGAAGCTTTCTTT. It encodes CASSLGGAWNTEAFF.

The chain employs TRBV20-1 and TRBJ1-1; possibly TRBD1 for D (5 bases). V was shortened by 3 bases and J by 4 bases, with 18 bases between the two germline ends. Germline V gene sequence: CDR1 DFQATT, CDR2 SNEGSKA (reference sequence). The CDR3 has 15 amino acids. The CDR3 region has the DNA TGCAGTGCTAGTGGTCCTTCGGGGGAGGGCACTGAAGCTTTCTTT. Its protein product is CSASGPSGEGTEAFF.

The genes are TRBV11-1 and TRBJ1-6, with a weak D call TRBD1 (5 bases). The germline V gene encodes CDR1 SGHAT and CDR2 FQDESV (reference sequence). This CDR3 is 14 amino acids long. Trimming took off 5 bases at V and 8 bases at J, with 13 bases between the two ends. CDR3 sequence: CASSLLGPDSPLHF. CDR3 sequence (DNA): TGTGCCAGCAGCCTGCTGGGACCCGATTCACCCCTCCACTTT.